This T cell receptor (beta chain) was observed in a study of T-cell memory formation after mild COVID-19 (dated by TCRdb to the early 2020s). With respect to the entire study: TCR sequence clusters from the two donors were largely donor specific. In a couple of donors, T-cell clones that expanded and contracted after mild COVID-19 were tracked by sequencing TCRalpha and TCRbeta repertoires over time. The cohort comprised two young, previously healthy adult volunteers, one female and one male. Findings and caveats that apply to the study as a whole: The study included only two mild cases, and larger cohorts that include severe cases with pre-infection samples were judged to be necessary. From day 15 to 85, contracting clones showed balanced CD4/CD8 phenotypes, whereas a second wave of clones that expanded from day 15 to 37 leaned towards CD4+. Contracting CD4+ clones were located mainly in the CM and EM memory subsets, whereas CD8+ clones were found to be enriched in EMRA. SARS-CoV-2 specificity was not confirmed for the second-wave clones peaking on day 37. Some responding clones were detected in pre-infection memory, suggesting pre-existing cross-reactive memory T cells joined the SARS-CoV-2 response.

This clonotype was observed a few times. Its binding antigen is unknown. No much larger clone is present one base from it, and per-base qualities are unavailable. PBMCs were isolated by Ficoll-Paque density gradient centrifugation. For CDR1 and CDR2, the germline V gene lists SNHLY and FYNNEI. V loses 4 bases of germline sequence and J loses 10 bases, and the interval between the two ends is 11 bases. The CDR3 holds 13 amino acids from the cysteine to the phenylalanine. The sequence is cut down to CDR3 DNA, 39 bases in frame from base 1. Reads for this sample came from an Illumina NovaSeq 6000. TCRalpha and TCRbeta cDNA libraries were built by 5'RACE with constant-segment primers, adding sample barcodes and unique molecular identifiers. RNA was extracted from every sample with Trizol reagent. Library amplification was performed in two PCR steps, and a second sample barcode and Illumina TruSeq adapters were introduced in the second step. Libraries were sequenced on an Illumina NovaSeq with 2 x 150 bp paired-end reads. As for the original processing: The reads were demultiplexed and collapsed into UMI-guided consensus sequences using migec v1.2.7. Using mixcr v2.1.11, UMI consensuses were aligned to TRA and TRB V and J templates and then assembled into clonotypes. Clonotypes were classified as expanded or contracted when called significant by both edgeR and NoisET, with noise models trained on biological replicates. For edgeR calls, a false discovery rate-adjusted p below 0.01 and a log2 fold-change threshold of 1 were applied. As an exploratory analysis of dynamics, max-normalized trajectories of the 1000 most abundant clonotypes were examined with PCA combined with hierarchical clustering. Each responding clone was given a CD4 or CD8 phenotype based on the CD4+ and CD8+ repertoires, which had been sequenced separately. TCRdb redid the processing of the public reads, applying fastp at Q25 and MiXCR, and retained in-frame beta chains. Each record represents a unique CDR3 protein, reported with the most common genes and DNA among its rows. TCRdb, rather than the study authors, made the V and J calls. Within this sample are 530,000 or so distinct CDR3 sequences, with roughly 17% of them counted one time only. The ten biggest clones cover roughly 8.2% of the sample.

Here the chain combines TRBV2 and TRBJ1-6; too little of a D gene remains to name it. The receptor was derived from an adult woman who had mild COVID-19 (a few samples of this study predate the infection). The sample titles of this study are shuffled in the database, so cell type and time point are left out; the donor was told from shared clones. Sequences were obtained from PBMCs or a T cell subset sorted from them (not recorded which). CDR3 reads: CASSAIPDSPLHF. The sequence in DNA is TGTGCCAGCAGTGCAATCCCAGACTCACCCCTCCACTTT.